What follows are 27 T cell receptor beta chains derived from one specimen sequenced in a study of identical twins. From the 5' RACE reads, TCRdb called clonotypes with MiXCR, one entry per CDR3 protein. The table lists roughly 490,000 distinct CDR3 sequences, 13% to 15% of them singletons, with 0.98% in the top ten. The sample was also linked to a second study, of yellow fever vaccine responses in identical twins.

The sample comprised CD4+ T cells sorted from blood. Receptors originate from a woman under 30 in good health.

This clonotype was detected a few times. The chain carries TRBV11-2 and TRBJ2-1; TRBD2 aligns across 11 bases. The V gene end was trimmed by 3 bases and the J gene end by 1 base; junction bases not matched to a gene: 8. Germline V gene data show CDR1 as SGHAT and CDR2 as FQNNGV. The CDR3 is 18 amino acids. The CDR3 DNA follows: TGTGCCAGCAGCTTCCCGGGTAGCGGGGGGGGGTCCTACAATGAGCAGTTCTTC. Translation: CASSFPGSGGGSYNEQFF.

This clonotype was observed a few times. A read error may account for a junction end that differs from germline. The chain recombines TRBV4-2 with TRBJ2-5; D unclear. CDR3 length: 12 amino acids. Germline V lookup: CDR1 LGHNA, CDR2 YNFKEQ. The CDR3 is CASSQVERPLSF. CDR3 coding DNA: TGTGCCAGCAGCCAAGTTGAGCGCCCCCTGTCTTTC.

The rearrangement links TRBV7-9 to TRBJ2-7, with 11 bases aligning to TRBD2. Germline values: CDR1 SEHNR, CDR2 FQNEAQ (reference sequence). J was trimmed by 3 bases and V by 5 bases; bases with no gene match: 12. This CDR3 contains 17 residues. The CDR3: CASSLHSGLAENYEQYF. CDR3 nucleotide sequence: TGTGCCAGCAGCCTCCACTCGGGACTAGCGGAAAACTACGAGCAGTACTTC. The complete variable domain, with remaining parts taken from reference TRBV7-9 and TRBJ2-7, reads DTGVSQNPRHKITKRGQNVTFRCDPISEHNRLYWYRQTLGQGPEFLTYFQNEAQLEKSRLLSDRFSAERPKGSFSTLEIQRTEQGDSAMYLCASSLHSGLAENYEQYFGPGTRLTVT.

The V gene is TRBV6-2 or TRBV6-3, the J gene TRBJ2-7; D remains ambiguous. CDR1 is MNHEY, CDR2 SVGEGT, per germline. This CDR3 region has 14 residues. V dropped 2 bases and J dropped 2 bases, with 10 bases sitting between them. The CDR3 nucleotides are TGTGCCAGCAGTTACAGGCCGGACCCCTACGAGCAGTACTTC. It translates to CASSYRPDPYEQYF.

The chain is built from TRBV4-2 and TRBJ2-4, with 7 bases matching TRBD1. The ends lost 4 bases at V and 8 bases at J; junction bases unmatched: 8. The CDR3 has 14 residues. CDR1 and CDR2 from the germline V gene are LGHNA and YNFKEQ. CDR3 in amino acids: CASSRSGTVDIQYF. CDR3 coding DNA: TGTGCCAGCAGCCGATCCGGGACAGTGGACATTCAGTACTTC.

The CDR3 nucleotides read TGTGCCAGCAAAGGACGGGGCTCTGGGGCCAACGTCCTGACTTTC. Translation gives CASKGRGSGANVLTF. This chain connects TRBV6-1 to TRBJ2-6; perhaps TRBD2 as D (5 bases). The CDR3 is 15 residues long. V shed 7 bases and J shed 0 bases, with 10 bases lying between them. Germline CDR1 reads MNHNS; CDR2 reads SASEGT.

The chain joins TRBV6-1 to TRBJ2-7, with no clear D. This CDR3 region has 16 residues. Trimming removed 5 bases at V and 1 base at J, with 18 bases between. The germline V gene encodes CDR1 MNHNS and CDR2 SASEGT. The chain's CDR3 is CASSISLGRSSYEQYF. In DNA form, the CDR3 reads TGTGCCAGCAGTATCAGTTTAGGACGGTCTTCCTACGAGCAGTACTTC.

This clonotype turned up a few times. The chain's CDR3 is CASSYQGGSVGETQYF. CDR3 bases: TGTGCCAGCAGTTACCAGGGGGGATCCGTGGGGGAGACCCAGTACTTC. The V gene is TRBV6-5, the J gene TRBJ2-5, with D tentatively TRBD1 (7 bases). The CDR3 is made up of 16 amino acids. V shed 2 bases and J shed 5 bases, with 18 bases lying between them. From germline, CDR1 is MNHEY and CDR2 SVGAGI.

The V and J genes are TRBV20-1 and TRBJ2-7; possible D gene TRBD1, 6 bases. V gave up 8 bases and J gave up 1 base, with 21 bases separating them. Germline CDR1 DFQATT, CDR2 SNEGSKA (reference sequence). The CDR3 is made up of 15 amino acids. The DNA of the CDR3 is TGCAGTACCTCCCCAGCCAGGGGCCTTTCCTACGAGCAGTACTTC. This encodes CSTSPARGLSYEQYF.

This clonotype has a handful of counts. The CDR3 spells CASSRGQGEADTQYF. In nucleotides, the CDR3 is TGTGCCAGCAGCCGAGGACAGGGTGAGGCAGATACGCAGTATTTT. The chain is built from TRBV12-3 or TRBV12-4 and TRBJ2-3; 8 bases are shared with TRBD1. V shed 6 bases and J 4 bases; nucleotides not matched to a gene: 9. The CDR3 runs to 15 residues.

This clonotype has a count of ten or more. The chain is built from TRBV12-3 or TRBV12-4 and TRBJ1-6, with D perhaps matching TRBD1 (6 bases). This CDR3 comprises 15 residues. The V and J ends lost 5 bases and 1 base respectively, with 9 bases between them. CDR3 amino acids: CASSPDSSYNSPLHF. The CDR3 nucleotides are TGTGCCAGCAGTCCGGACAGTTCCTATAATTCACCCCTCCACTTT.

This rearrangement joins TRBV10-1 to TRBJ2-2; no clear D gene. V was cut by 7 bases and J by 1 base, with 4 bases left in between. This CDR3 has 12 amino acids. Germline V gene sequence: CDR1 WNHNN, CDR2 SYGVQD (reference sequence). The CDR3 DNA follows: TGCGCCAGCAAGGGGAACACCGGGGAGCTGTTTTTT. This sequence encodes CASKGNTGELFF.

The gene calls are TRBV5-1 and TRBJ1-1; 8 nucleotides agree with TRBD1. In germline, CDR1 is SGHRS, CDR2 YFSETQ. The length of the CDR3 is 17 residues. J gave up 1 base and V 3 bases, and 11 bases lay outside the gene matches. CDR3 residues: CASSSGGASRKNTEAFF. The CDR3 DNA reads TGCGCCAGCAGCTCAGGGGGCGCTAGTCGAAAGAACACTGAAGCTTTCTTT.

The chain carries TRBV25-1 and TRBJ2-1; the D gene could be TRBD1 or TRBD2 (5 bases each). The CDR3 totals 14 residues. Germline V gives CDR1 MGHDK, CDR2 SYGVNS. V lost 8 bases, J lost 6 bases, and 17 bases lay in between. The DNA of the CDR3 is TGTGCCAGCCGGGACCAAACCTCTTCCAATGAGCAGTTCTTC. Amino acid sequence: CASRDQTSSNEQFF.

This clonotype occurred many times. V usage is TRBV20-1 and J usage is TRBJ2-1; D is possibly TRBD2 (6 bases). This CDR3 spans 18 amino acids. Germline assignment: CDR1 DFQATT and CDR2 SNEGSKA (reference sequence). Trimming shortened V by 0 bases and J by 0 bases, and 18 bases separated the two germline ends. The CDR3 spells CSARDEGLDFSSYNEQFF. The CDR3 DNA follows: TGCAGTGCTAGAGATGAGGGACTGGACTTCAGCTCCTACAATGAGCAGTTCTTC.

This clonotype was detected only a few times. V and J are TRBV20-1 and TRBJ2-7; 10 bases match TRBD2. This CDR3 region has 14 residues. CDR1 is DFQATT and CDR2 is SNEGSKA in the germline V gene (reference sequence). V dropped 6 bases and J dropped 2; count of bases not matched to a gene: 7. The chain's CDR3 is CSAPGTSAAYEQYF. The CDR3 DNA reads TGCAGTGCCCCAGGGACTAGCGCCGCCTACGAGCAGTACTTC.

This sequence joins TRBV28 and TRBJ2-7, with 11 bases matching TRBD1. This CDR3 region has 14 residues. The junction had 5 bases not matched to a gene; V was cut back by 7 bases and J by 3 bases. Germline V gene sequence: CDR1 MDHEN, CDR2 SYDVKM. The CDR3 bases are TGTGCCAGCAAACGGACAGGGGGCTTCTACGAGCAGTACTTC. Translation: CASKRTGGFYEQYF.

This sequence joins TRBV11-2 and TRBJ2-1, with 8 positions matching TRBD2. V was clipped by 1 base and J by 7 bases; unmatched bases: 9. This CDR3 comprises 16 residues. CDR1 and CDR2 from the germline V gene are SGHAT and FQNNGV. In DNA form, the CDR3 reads TGTGCCAGCAGCTTAGCCTATAGCGGGGTGAAGAATGAGCAGTTCTTC. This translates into CASSLAYSGVKNEQFF.

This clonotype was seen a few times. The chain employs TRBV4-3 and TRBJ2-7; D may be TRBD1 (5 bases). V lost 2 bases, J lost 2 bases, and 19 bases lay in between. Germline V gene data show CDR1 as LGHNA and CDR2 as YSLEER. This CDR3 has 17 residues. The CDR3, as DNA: TGCGCCAGCAGCCAATGGCCCCAGACAGAGGCCCCCTACGAGCAGTACTTC. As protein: CASSQWPQTEAPYEQYF.

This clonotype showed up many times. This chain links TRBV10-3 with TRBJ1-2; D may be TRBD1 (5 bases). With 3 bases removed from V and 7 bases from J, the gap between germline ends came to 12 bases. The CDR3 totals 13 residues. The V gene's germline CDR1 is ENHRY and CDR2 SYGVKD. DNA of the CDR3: TGTGCCATCAGTGAACAGGAGTTGGCTGGCTACACCTTC. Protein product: CAISEQELAGYTF.

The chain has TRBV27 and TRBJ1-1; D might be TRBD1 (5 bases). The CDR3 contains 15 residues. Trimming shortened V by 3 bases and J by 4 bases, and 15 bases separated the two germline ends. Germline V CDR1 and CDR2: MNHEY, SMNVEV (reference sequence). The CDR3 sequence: CASSFVGALSTEAFF. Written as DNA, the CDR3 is TGTGCCAGCAGTTTCGTTGGGGCGCTTAGCACTGAAGCTTTCTTT.

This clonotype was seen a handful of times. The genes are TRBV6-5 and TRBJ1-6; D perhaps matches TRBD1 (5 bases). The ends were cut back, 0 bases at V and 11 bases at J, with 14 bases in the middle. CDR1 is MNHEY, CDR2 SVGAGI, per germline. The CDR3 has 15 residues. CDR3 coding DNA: TGTGCCAGCAGTTACTCGATTCAGGGTCCGGCACCCCTCCACTTT. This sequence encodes CASSYSIQGPAPLHF.

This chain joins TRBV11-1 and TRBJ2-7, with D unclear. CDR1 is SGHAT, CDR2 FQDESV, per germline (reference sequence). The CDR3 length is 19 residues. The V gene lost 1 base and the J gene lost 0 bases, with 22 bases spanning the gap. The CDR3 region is CASSLGDTQISYSSYEQYF. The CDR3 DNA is TGTGCCAGCAGCTTAGGAGATACACAAATCAGTTATAGCTCCTACGAGCAGTACTTC.

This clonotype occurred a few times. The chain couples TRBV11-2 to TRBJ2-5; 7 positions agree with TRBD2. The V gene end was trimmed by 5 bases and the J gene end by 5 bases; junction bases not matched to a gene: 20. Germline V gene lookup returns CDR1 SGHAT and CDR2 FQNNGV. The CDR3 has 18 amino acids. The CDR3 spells CASSPRPQRGRGIETQYF. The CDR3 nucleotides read TGTGCCAGCAGCCCCCGCCCCCAGCGGGGTCGGGGGATTGAGACCCAGTACTTC.

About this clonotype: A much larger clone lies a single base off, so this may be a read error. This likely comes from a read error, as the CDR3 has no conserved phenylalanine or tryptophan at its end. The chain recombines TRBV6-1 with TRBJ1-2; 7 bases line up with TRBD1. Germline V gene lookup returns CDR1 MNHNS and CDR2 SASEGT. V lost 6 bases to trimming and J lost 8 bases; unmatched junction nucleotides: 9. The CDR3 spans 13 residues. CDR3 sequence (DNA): TGTGCCAGCAGATCACAGGGGCCGAGGGGCTACACCTAC. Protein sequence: CASRSQGPRGYTY.

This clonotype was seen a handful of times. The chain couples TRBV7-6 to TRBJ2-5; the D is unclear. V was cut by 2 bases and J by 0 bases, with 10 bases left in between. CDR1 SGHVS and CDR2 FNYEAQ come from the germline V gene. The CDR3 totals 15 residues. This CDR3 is CASSLLGRYQETQYF. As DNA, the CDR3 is TGTGCCAGCAGCTTATTAGGACGTTACCAAGAGACCCAGTACTTC.

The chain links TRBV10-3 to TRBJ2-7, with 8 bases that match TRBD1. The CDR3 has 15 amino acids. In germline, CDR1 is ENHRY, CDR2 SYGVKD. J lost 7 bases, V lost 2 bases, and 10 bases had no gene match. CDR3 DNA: TGTGCCATCAGTGAGCCTGGACAGGGTCTTGGGGAGCAGTACTTC. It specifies CAISEPGQGLGEQYF.